The 2 T cell receptor beta chains below were found in one sample sequenced in a study of shared clonotypes between healthy human individuals. Only in-frame clones appear in the TCRdb table, and some are missing; sequencing was by immunoSEQ multiplex PCR. This table holds over 850,000 clones, 75% to 85% found once. Sequenced material: memory CD4+ T cells from PBMCs. The subset: CD45RA-negative fraction. Every receptor here comes from a man aged 18 to 35 in good health. Some clones in this sample may be carry-over from other donors' samples.

The CDR3 spells CASSYGENGYTF. The CDR3 region has the DNA TGTGCCAGCAGTTACGGGGAAAATGGCTACACCTTC. J is TRBJ1-2 and V is TRBV6-5; D is unresolved. The CDR3 contains 12 residues. The V gene's germline CDR1 is MNHEY and CDR2 SVGAGI. V was pared by 2 bases and J by 6 bases, with 7 bases between.

The rearrangement uses TRBV29-1 and TRBJ2-7; D may correspond to TRBD1 or TRBD2 (5 bases each). The CDR3 consists of 12 residues. Trimming removed 4 bases from V and 0 bases from J, with 7 bases in between. Germline V gene sequence: CDR1 SQVTM, CDR2 ANQGSEA. The CDR3 DNA follows: TGCAGCGTTGCCGGGGCCTCCTACGAGCAGTACTTC. Its translation is CSVAGASYEQYF.